This record looks at one T cell receptor (beta chain) sequence and its context. The data are from a study of blood T cell repertoires in COVID-19. Study-wide background: Samples representing acute and convalescent COVID-19 were sourced from the United States, Italy and Spain. From T cells, B-cell-depleted T cells, or PBMCs came the material, which was cDNA or gDNA.

From germline, CDR1 is LGHDT and CDR2 YNNKEL (reference sequence). Trimming took off 0 bases at V and 2 bases at J, with 5 bases between the two ends. The CDR3 runs to 13 residues. Per the study methods: Nucleated cell number was recorded as an estimate derived from reference gene primer amplification. Profiled with immunoSEQ multiplex PCR; TCRdb holds only in-frame clones, not every one. The V and J calls and clone size were taken over from that table, and D and trimming were inferred from the DNA. The sample shows 86,000 or so clones, about 96% of them seen only once. Material: peripheral blood. The source is a human donor with active COVID-19. The donor label of this sample is uncertain. The chain is built from TRBV3-1 (or the pseudogene TRBV3-2) and TRBJ2-7; D gene uncertain. This CDR3 reads CASSQDVPYEQYF. For the CDR3, the DNA is TGTGCCAGCAGCCAAGACGTTCCCTACGAGCAGTACTTC.